This T cell receptor (beta chain) was obtained from a study of blood T cell repertoires in COVID-19 (dated by TCRdb to 2018 to 2020). Notes on the research overall: The collaborator samples originated in the United States, Italy and Spain and spanned the acute and convalescent phases of COVID-19. The prospective study material was composed of cDNA or gDNA derived from T cells, B-cell-depleted T cells, or PBMCs. Subjects who had been exposed to COVID-19, were actively infected with it, or had recovered from it provided the deeply sampled blood TCRbeta repertoires that made up the dataset. The repertoires were made available in a free public database intended to serve as a resource for research on the immune response to SARS-CoV-2. The samples were drawn from the first 160 participants of the ongoing ImmuneRACE study and from some 1,300 subjects provided by 6 global collaborators. Nearly every sample came with metadata listing a de-identified subject ID, COVID-19 status, age in years and sex. HLA class I and class II types, where available, came from metadata supplied by the sample provider rather than from assay-based typing. The paper's findings and limits, for the study overall: The quantity of clinical and demographic metadata differed by source and by participant and was supplied without curation.

TCRbeta CDR3 regions were amplified from genomic DNA using the immunoSEQ Assay, a bias-controlled multiplex PCR. From the authors' description of their analysis: The number of nucleated cells in each sample was estimated by amplification of reference gene primers within the assay. Sequence reads were collapsed and filtered to measure the absolute abundance of every unique TCRbeta CDR3 rearrangement. For each sample, productive Simpson clonality was calculated as the square root of Simpson's diversity index over productive rearrangements. As stored in TCRdb, this immuneACCESS dataset retains in-frame rearrangements with V and J assigned. A fraction of the clones does not appear; measured against another copy, unresolved V genes explain less than half of the discrepancy, and the remainder lacks a known reason. The V and J calls and clone size are taken from that table; D and trimming were inferred from the DNA. In all, the sample holds around 63,000 clones, and 80% of those were seen once. The ten largest clones capture over 5.5% of the sample.

Concerning this clone itself: It has no known antigen specificity. Per-nucleotide qualities are absent, and no much larger clonotype sits a single base away.

Each collaborating institution followed its own protocols to collect whole blood in K2EDTA tubes. Collaborator samples were shipped for TCRbeta analysis as frozen whole blood, isolated PBMCs, or DNA extracted from either sample type. From its cysteine to its phenylalanine, the CDR3 spans 15 amino acids. Only the CDR3 part of the read is kept: 45 bases, read in frame from the first base. The germline V gene sets CDR1 to SGHVS and CDR2 to FQNEAQ. V has 3 bases trimmed and J has 9 bases trimmed; junction bases matching no gene number 11. This receptor was identified in a man in his sixties with acute or convalescent COVID-19. Here the chain combines TRBV7-8 and TRBJ1-1; the junction holds 9 bases that match TRBD1. The sequencing sample was made of peripheral blood. CDR3 sequence: CASSFDLQTGGQAFF. Here is the DNA: TGTGCCAGCAGCTTCGACCTTCAGACAGGGGGACAAGCTTTCTTT.